The text below deals with one T cell receptor (beta chain). This clone has only a few counts. Its specific antigen is unknown. No per-base quality is available; no much larger clone lies one base away. The donors were healthy, HIV-negative adults who had no recently reported acute infections or vaccinations. Only Caucasian adults living in Nashville, Tennessee, USA were represented among the donors. For unsorted samples, roughly 91 million PBMCs were counted, and genomic DNA was extracted using the QIAamp DNA Blood Mini kit. Blood was obtained by leukapheresis, after which PBMCs were separated by Ficoll-Histopaque density gradient centrifugation and cryopreserved in liquid nitrogen vapor phase. The sample originates from a study of shared clonotypes between healthy human individuals (dated by TCRdb to the early 2020s). Study-wide context: Three men and a couple of women, aged 18 to 49 years, made up the cohort. To estimate repertoire size and how much clonotype sharing occurs between individuals, the study deeply sequenced the blood TCR repertoires of roughly 5 healthy adults. To increase sequencing depth and limit assay-specific biases, TCR repertoire library preparation and sequencing were carried out by different laboratories using diverse techniques. Each donor's leukapheresis produced roughly between roughly 0.9 and 9 billion PBMCs.

V sheds 4 bases and J sheds 2 bases, leaving 11 bases between their ends. CDR1 and CDR2 (SGHRS, YFSETQ) derive from the germline V gene. The CDR3 sequence holds 14 residues, the cysteine and phenylalanine included. Kept here is only the CDR3 DNA, which spans 42 bases and is read in frame from base 1. Using the deep immunoSEQ assay, TCR CDR3 regions were amplified from genomic DNA by multiplex PCR. Genomic DNA extracted from each cell subset was distributed evenly over all wells of several immunoSEQ 96-well plates, and each plate served as one replicate. For unsorted PBMC, roughly 0.3 ug genomic DNA, equal to 30,000 or so T cell genomes, was loaded into each replicate PCR. Ten immunoSEQ deep assay plates were used to sequence unsorted PBMC genomic DNA. The purified libraries were quantified using a Qubit 3.0 fluorometer, sized with a Bioanalyzer 2100, and then quantified again using the KAPA Library Quantification kit. Every immunoSEQ 96-well plate was sequenced on a dedicated single-read 150-cycle Illumina NextSeq 550 flow cell. Turning to the authors' computational methods: The immunoSEQ output contained only junctional sequences without quality scores, so filtering could not match that applied to full-length reads. Sequences were annotated with PyIR, a Python wrapper for IgBLAST v1.9, and V/J genes and CDR3 were assigned using IMGT germline references. Reads were removed for weak V/J assignments (E-value above 1e-6), missing CDR3, stop codons, out-of-frame junctions, or ambiguous translated residues. A V3J clonotype was defined by an identical inferred V gene, J gene, and CDR3 amino acid sequence. Percentage overlap between repertoires was calculated by dividing the number of shared unique clonotypes by the size of the smaller repertoire. Repertoire richness was assessed with RTK rarefaction, the Chao1 estimator, and Recon v2.1 estimates of unobserved clonotypes. TCRdb obtained this table from immuneACCESS and retained in-frame rearrangements with V and J assigned. These tables miss some clones; where compared with another copy, unresolved V genes account for less than half of the shortfall, and the remainder is unexplained. Clonal size and the V and J genes are those of that table, whereas D and trimming came from the DNA. Recorded for this sample are fewer than 550,000 clones; roughly 79% of them occurred a single time. About 12% of the sample goes to the ten largest clones.

The research as a whole found: Pairwise subsampling indicated that sequencing depth was expected to affect the degree of clonotype sharing among donors. Sampling was restricted to blood, and TCR repertoires in tissues likely differ from the TCR repertoires found in blood. Because the study included a small number of donors, the genetic and exposure-history diversity represented was limited.

This TCR was recovered from a woman aged 40-49 years in good health. Some clones in this sample may be carry-over from other donors' samples. The sequence is built from TRBV5-1 and TRBJ2-3; matching of 6 bases hints at TRBD1 as the D gene. Sequenced: PBMCs. CDR3 region: CASSGGGPTDTQYF. The sequenced DNA: TGCGCCAGCAGCGGGGGCGGGCCCACAGATACGCAGTATTTT.